A selection of T cell receptor beta chains follows, all from one sample in a study of blood T cell repertoires in COVID-19. Some clones are missing from TCRdb's copy, which holds only in-frame ones; the method was immunoSEQ multiplex PCR. The data contain roughly 230,000 clones, about 88% of them singletons. The source material was peripheral blood. The receptor set was obtained from a woman aged 40 to 50 who had recovered from COVID-19. The CDR3 runs from the conserved cysteine through the conserved F or W. The order of the fields is J gene, D gene, clone size, V gene, CDR3 protein, CDR3 DNA. D genes are given only for firm matches. Where a row states a size, it is once, few, many or the class of an expanded clone; other rows omit it.

TRBJ2-7 TRBD1 . TRBV12-5 CASGSGDRVPYEQYF TGTGCTAGTGGTTCCGGAGACAGGGTCCCCTACGAGCAGTACTTC
TRBJ2-3 TRBD2 . TRBV5-1 CASSLARGGRGTDTQYF TGCGCCAGCAGCTTGGCCCGGGGGGGCCGGGGCACAGATACGCAGTATTTT
TRBJ1-2 . . TRBV6-5 CASSYSHRDYGYTF TGTGCCAGCAGTTACTCCCACAGAGACTATGGCTACACCTTC
TRBJ1-3 . . TRBV27 CASSSGLRNTIYF TGTGCCAGCAGTTCGGGACTTAGAAACACCATATATTTT
TRBJ1-3 TRBD1 . TRBV6-5 CASSRGQGAGNTIYF TGTGCCAGCAGTCGAGGACAGGGGGCTGGAAACACCATATATTTT
TRBJ2-7 TRBD1 . TRBV27 CASSLVPGGYEQYF TGTGCCAGCAGTTTAGTCCCAGGGGGCTACGAGCAGTACTTC
TRBJ2-3 . . TRBV7-7 CASSLDWRGGTDTQYF TGTGCCAGCAGCTTAGATTGGCGGGGAGGCACAGATACGCAGTATTTT
TRBJ2-2 TRBD1 . TRBV11-2 CASSRQGTGELFF TGTGCCAGCAGCCGACAGGGGACCGGGGAGCTGTTTTTT
TRBJ2-3 TRBD1 . TRBV6-5 CASMSRDRGADTQYF TGTGCCAGCATGTCCCGGGACAGGGGAGCCGATACGCAGTATTTT
TRBJ2-1 TRBD1 . TRBV5-4 CASSGAGTGGLYEQFF TGTGCCAGCAGCGGGGCCGGGACAGGGGGGCTCTATGAGCAGTTCTTC
TRBJ2-1 TRBD2 . TRBV28 CASSQLAGVYNEQFF TGTGCCAGCAGCCAACTAGCGGGGGTATACAATGAGCAGTTCTTC
TRBJ1-5 . . TRBV18 CASQPSRGTQPQHF TGTGCCAGCCAACCCTCGAGGGGGACTCAGCCCCAGCATTTT
TRBJ1-6 . few TRBV5-1 CASSSDSSYNSPLHF TGCGCCAGCAGCTCGGACAGCTCCTATAATTCACCCCTCCACTTT
TRBJ2-3 . . TRBV24-1 CATSDSGHVTDTQYF TGTGCCACCAGTGATTCCGGACATGTCACAGATACGCAGTATTTT
TRBJ2-3 TRBD2 . TRBV6-5 CASSYSIAGTDTQYF TGTGCCAGCAGTTACTCGATAGCGGGTACAGATACGCAGTATTTT
TRBJ1-5 . . TRBV27 CASRRQYSNQPQHF TGTGCCAGCAGACGACAGTATAGCAATCAGCCCCAGCATTTT